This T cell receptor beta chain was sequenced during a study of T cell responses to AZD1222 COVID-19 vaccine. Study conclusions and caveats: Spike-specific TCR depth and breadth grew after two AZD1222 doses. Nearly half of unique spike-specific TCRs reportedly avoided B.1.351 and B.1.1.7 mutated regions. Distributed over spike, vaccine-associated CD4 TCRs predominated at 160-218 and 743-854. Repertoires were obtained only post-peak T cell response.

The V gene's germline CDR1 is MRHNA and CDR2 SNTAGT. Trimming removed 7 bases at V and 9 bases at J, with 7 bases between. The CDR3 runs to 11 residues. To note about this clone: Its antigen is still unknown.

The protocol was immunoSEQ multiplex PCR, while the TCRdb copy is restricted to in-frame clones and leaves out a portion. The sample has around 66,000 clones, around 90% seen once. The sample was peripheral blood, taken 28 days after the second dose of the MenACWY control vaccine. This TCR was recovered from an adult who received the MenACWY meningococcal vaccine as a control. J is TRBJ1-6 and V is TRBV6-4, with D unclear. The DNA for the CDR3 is TGTGCCAGCATCCGGATTTCACCCCTCCACTTT. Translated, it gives CASIRISPLHF.